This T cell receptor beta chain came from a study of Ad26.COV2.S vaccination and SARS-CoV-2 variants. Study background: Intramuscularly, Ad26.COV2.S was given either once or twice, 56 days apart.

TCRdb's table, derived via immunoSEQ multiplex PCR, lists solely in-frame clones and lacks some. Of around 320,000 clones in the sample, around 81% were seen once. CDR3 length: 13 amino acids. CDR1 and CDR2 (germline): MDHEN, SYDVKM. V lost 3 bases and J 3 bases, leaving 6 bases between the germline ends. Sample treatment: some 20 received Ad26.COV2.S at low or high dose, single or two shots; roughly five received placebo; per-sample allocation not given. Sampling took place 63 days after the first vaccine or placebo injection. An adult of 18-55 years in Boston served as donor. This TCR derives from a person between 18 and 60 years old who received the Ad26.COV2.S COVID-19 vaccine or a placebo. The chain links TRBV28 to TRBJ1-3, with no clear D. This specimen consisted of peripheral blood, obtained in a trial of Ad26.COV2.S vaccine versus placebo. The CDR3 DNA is TGTGCCAGCAGTTTGACGTTTGGAAACACCATATATTTT. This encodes CASSLTFGNTIYF.